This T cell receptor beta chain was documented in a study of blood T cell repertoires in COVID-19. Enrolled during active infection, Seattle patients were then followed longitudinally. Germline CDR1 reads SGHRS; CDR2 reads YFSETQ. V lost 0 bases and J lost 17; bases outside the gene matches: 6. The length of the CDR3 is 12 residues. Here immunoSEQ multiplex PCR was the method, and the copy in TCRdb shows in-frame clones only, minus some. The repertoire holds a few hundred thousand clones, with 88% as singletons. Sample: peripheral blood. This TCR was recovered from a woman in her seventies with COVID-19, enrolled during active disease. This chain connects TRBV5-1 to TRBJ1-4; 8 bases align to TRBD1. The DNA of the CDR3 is TGCGCCAGCAGCTTGGTCGGGACAGGTCTTTTTTTT. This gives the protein CASSLVGTGLFF.